The clone carrying this T cell receptor (beta chain) was detected once. This sample was taken from a study of cytomegalovirus exposure and HLA in healthy donors. Study summary: The 110 or so validation repertoires were produced on the same platform as the 550 to 700 repertoires of the first cohort. This was reported in a later analysis.

The germline V gene encodes CDR1 SGHDN and CDR2 FVKESK. The CDR3 totals 17 residues. The V end was cut by 1 base, the J end by 2 bases, with 16 bases between. Method: immunoSEQ multiplex PCR; TCRdb's copy keeps in-frame clones and lacks some. The sample shows 130,000 or so clones, 85% to 90% of them seen only once. The chain carries TRBV14 and TRBJ2-3, with D perhaps matching TRBD2 (5 bases). What was sequenced was PBMCs. The sequence was collected from a woman under 30 in good health and CMV-seronegative. The CDR3 loop reads CASSQALGSRPTDTQYF. The CDR3 nucleotides are TGTGCCAGCAGCCAAGCCCTGGGGAGCAGACCCACAGATACGCAGTATTTT.